This TCR beta chain was documented in a study of shared clonotypes between healthy human individuals. Terminally differentiated effector memory CD45RA+ cells were left out of the naive CD8 fraction, which was CD45RO-negative and positively selected for CCR7. The donor cohort consisted entirely of Caucasian adults residing in Nashville, Tennessee. The repertoire was sequenced with immunoSEQ multiplex PCR; TCRdb's copy has only in-frame clones and lacks some. The sample has some 2.1 million clones; 93% are singletons. Sample: naive CD8+ T cells from PBMCs. The sequence was obtained from a man aged 18 to 30 in good health. Some clones in this sample may be carry-over from other donors' samples.

CDR3 DNA sequence: TGTGCCAGCAGCGCCAATCCAGGAGGTAGCTACGAGCAGTACTTC. Translation: CASSANPGGSYEQYF. V and J are TRBV9 and TRBJ2-7; a weak D match, TRBD2 (5 bases). Germline V gives CDR1 SGDLS, CDR2 YYNGEE. The length of the CDR3 is 15 residues. Trimming cost V 3 bases and J 3 bases, with 16 bases left between them.